This entry lists 12 T cell receptor beta chains sequenced from one sample in a study of CXCR3-negative and CXCR3-positive naive CD8 T cells. General study findings and limits: When CXCR3-positive naive cells were set against CXCR3-negative naive cells, the former had more hydrophobic TRB CDR3s.

The authors made the TRB cDNA libraries by 5' RACE using UMI labels. TCRdb reprocessed the 5' RACE reads; each CDR3 protein has one entry and no DNA is given. The repertoire table contains 55,000 to 65,000 distinct CDR3 sequences. These receptors' targets are unknown. Sample: naive CXCR3+ CD8+ T cells from blood. Sample subset: CD45RO-CCR7+CD27+CD95- naive CD8+ T cells expressing CXCR3 (TNR3+). These TCRs come from a human donor in good health. Some clones in this sample may be carry-over from other donors' samples.

CDR3 amino acids: CSARDLVMAGDSYEQYF. This chain connects TRBV20-1 to TRBJ2-7; TCRdb lists TRBD1, though no DNA is available to test this call. This CDR3 comprises 17 residues. The V gene's germline CDR1 is DFQATT and CDR2 SNEGSKA (reference sequence).

V usage is TRBV5-1 and J usage is TRBJ2-1; as DNA is missing, the TRBD2 call by TCRdb cannot be tested. Germline lookup yields CDR1 SGHRS and CDR2 YFSETQ. This CDR3 is 19 amino acids long. The CDR3 region is CASSLLGAGGLSSYNEQFF.

The chain carries TRBV3-1 and TRBJ2-1. Germline V gene sequence: CDR1 LGHDT, CDR2 YNNKEL (reference sequence). The CDR3 has 13 amino acids. This CDR3 is CASSQRYEGEQFF.

V usage is TRBV4-3 and J usage is TRBJ1-1. The germline CDR1 and CDR2 sequences are LGHNA and YSLEER. The CDR3 is 15 amino acids. The CDR3 loop is CASSQDWAGNTEAFF.

The V and J genes are TRBV20-1 and TRBJ2-7; as DNA is missing, the TRBD1 call by TCRdb cannot be tested. CDR1 is DFQATT, CDR2 SNEGSKA, per germline (reference sequence). The CDR3 runs to 17 residues. The CDR3 here is CSARDSPERQGGYEQYF.

This CDR3 is CSAPQLANQPQHF. The chain employs TRBV20-1 and TRBJ1-5. Germline V lookup: CDR1 DFQATT, CDR2 SNEGSKA (reference sequence). The CDR3 sequence is 13 residues long.

The chain combines TRBV4-3 with TRBJ2-7; with no DNA, the TCRdb D assignment of TRBD1 cannot be verified. Germline assignment: CDR1 LGHNA and CDR2 YSLEER. There are 15 residues in the CDR3. CDR3: CASSQDQVGRYEQYF.

This sequence joins TRBV28 and TRBJ1-3. Germline V lookup: CDR1 MDHEN, CDR2 SYDVKM. The CDR3 runs 14 residues. CDR3 sequence: CASSPWGTGNTIYF.

This chain connects TRBV27 to TRBJ1-1. From germline, CDR1 is MNHEY and CDR2 SMNVEV (reference sequence). This CDR3 spans 14 amino acids. The CDR3 reads CASSPTNMNTEAFF.

V and J are TRBV7-9 and TRBJ2-6; TCRdb selects TRBD2, and the lack of DNA leaves this call unchecked. This CDR3 region has 19 residues. Germline V gives CDR1 SEHNR, CDR2 FQNEAQ (reference sequence). CDR3 in amino acids: CASSPRDGPPRIGANVLTF. Combining the CDR3 with reference TRBV7-9 and TRBJ2-6 gives the whole variable domain DTGVSQNPRHKITKRGQNVTFRCDPISEHNRLYWYRQTLGQGPEFLTYFQNEAQLEKSRLLSDRFSAERPKGSFSTLEIQRTEQGDSAMYLCASSPRDGPPRIGANVLTFGAGSRLTVL.

The chain couples TRBV28 to TRBJ2-7. CDR3 length: 12 amino acids. Germline CDR1 reads MDHEN; CDR2 reads SYDVKM. The CDR3 loop is CASSFVTYEQYF.

The chain couples TRBV5-5 to TRBJ1-1; the TCRdb call, TRBD1, lacks DNA for checking. From germline, CDR1 is SGHKS and CDR2 YYEKEE (reference sequence). The CDR3 loop spans 14 amino acids. The CDR3 here is CASSTYREDTEAFF.